This TCR beta chain was retrieved from a study of Graves' ophthalmopathy and Graves' hyperthyroidism. The germline V gene encodes CDR1 MNHNS and CDR2 SASEGT. The CDR3 extends over 14 amino acids. Excluded: other autoimmune disease, uncontrolled infection, pregnancy or lactation. As diagnostic evidence, clinical symptoms, serum thyroxine, TRAb, thyroid ultrasound and orbital computed tomography were relied upon. RNA transcripts served as template for amplifying TCR beta CDR3 sequences. The workflow started with a first-round RT-PCR run with HTBI primers and then moved on to a second-round multiplex PCR. MiXCR, run by TCRdb on the multiplex PCR reads, gives a single entry per CDR3 protein. The sample has about 210,000 distinct CDR3 sequences, over 25% seen once. Many counts were recorded for this clonotype. One end of the junction fails to match germline, which may point to a read error.

The sequencing sample was made of peripheral blood. This TCR derives from a man aged 45 to 65 with Graves' ophthalmopathy. The V gene is TRBV6-1, the J gene TRBJ1-3; D call uncertain. CDR3 in DNA: TGTGCCAGCAGGTTCGGACTCGCTGGAGACACCATATATTTT. Its protein is CASRFGLAGDTIYF.